This T cell receptor beta chain was recorded in a study of OX40 agonist ivuxolimab in advanced cancers. Study-level background: Each dose-escalation patient presented with hepatocellular carcinoma, melanoma, renal cell or head and neck cancer.

As regards this clone: The antigen remains undetermined.

Germline V gives CDR1 SGHNT, CDR2 YENEEA. V was pared by 5 bases and J by 8 bases, with 19 bases between. The CDR3 runs to 15 residues. Patients were ineligible given autoimmune disease history or systemic immunosuppression. Samples of blood were obtained at baseline, on cycle 4 day 1, and on cycle 7 day 1. The table came from immunoSEQ multiplex PCR; TCRdb's copy has only in-frame clones and leaves some out. The sample has some 90,000 clones, around 87% seen once; the top ten hold about 4.6%. The study's findings and limits: The average count of expanded clones was higher among CD8+ T cells than among CD4+.

The specimen was CD4+ or CD8+ T cells sorted from blood, collected in a trial of the OX40 agonist ivuxolimab. This receptor was obtained from an adult with an advanced solid tumor such as melanoma, head and neck, liver or kidney cancer. This sequence joins TRBV11-3 and TRBJ2-1; tentative D call: TRBD1 (6 bases). This chain's CDR3 is CASSQRAGVWYEQFF. The CDR3 coding sequence is TGTGCCAGCAGCCAGAGGGCAGGGGTCTGGTATGAGCAGTTCTTC. The whole variable domain, remainder taken from reference TRBV11-3 and TRBJ2-1, is EAGVVQSPRYKIIEKKQPVAFWCNPISGHNTLYWYLQNLGQGPELLIRYENEEAVDDSQLPKDRFSAERLKGVDSTLKIQPAELGDSAVYLCASSQRAGVWYEQFFGPGTRLTVL.